Here is one T cell receptor beta chain with its context. Participants were placed into cohorts based on the clinical history they reported. Recovered Cohort 3 donors showed two negative PCRs, clearance, or symptom resolution. This table comes from immunoSEQ multiplex PCR, and its TCRdb copy is limited to in-frame clones, with some not included. Among roughly 200,000 clones listed, roughly four fifths were seen once. The sample belongs to a study of blood T cell repertoires in COVID-19. Study background: There were acute and convalescent COVID-19 samples, and they came from the United States, Italy and Spain. T cells, B-cell-depleted T cells, or PBMCs provided the cDNA or gDNA that served as material.

There are 14 residues in the CDR3. Germline CDR1 and CDR2: LNHDA and SQIVND (reference sequence). V shed 5 bases and J shed 8 bases, with 13 bases lying between them. The sequenced sample consisted of PBMCs or T cells enriched from blood (not recorded which). The rearrangement links TRBV19 to TRBJ1-6; D perhaps matches TRBD1 (5 bases). The TCR sequence derives from a man in his forties who had recovered from COVID-19. The CDR3 nucleotides read TGTGCCAGTAGTCTTGCGGACAACTATTCACCCCTCCACTTT. It encodes CASSLADNYSPLHF.